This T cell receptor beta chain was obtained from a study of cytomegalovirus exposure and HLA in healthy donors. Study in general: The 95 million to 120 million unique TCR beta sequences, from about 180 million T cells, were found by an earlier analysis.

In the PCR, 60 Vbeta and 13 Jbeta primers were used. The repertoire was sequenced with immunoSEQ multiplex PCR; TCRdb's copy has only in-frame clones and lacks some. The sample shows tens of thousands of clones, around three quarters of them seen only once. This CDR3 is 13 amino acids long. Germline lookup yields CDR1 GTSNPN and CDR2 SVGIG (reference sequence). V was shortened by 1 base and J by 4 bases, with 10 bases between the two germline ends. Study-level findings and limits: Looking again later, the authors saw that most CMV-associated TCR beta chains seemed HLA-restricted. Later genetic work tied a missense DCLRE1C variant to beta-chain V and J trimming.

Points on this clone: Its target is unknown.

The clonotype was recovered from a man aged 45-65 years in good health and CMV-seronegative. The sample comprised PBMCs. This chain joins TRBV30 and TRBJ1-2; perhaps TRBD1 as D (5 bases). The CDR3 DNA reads TGTGCCTGGAGTGAGGGGAAGGCCTATGGCTACACCTTC. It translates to CAWSEGKAYGYTF.